These 17 T cell receptor beta chains share one sample of origin, sequenced in a study of cytomegalovirus exposure and HLA in healthy donors. In the PCR, 60 Vbeta and 13 Jbeta primers were used. Only in-frame clones appear in the TCRdb table, and some are missing; sequencing was by immunoSEQ multiplex PCR. The sample comprises 160,000 or so clones, roughly four fifths of which are singletons, and approximately 4.5% rests with the top ten. Sequencing was performed on PBMCs. Source of these receptors: a man aged 40-50 years in good health and CMV-seronegative.

The chain recombines TRBV7-9 with TRBJ1-2, with 10 bases aligning to TRBD1. J gave up 6 bases and V 5 bases, and 9 bases lay outside the gene matches. CDR3 length: 15 amino acids. Germline CDR1 is SEHNR and CDR2 is FQNEAQ (reference sequence). CDR3 nucleotide sequence: TGTGCCAGCAGCAAGGGGACAGGGGCGTTGGATGGCTACACCTTC. As protein: CASSKGTGALDGYTF.

This clone was counted only a few times. The chain joins TRBV5-1 to TRBJ2-7; weak D call: TRBD1 (5 bases). Germline V gene lookup returns CDR1 SGHRS and CDR2 YFSETQ. Between the trimmed V and J ends, which lost 3 bases and 4 bases, there was a span of 8 bases. The CDR3 is 12 residues long. The CDR3 coding sequence is TGCGCCAGCAGCTCCGACAGTTACGAGCAGTACTTC. It is translated as CASSSDSYEQYF.

The DNA of the CDR3 is TGCACCAGCAGCCAAGATAAGGCCAGGGAAGGAAACACCATATATTTT. It codes for CTSSQDKAREGNTIYF. J is TRBJ1-3 and V is TRBV1; TRBD1 is taken as the D call from the table, unchecked against the DNA. TRBV1 is a listed pseudogene. This CDR3 contains 16 residues.

V and J are TRBV27 and TRBJ2-2, with D tentatively TRBD1 (5 bases). Looked up from germline, CDR1 is MNHEY and CDR2 is SMNVEV (reference sequence). With 6 bases removed from V and 2 bases from J, the gap between germline ends came to 7 bases. The CDR3 covers 13 residues. CDR3 sequence (DNA): TGTGCCAGCAGACAGGTTAACACCGGGGAGCTGTTTTTT. Encoded protein: CASRQVNTGELFF.

The rearrangement uses TRBV6-5 and TRBJ2-5; D gene uncertain. The J call could be wrong; TRBJ2-7 is a better fit for the DNA end. The CDR3 is 11 residues long. The germline CDR1 and CDR2 sequences are MNHEY and SVGAGI. The CDR3 is CARRSSYEQYF. As DNA, the CDR3 is TGTGCCAGGAGAAGCTCCTACGAGCAGTACTTC.

The chain is built from TRBV2 and TRBJ2-5, with 10 nucleotides matching TRBD1. Germline assignment: CDR1 SNHLY and CDR2 FYNNEI. The CDR3 covers 15 residues. The ends lost 4 bases at V and 4 bases at J; junction bases unmatched: 6. The CDR3 DNA sequence: TGTGCCAGCAGTGGGACAGGGGGTAATGGAGAGACCCAGTACTTC. Its translation: CASSGTGGNGETQYF.

The chain uses TRBV9 and TRBJ1-1; TRBD1 is a possible D gene (6 bases). From germline, CDR1 is SGDLS and CDR2 YYNGEE. The ends were cut back, 7 bases at V and 0 bases at J, with 10 bases in the middle. The length of the CDR3 is 13 residues. The CDR3 here is CASQGPLNTEAFF. The CDR3 nucleotides read TGTGCCAGCCAGGGGCCTCTGAACACTGAAGCTTTCTTT.

The V call is TRBV14, the J call TRBJ1-1; D call uncertain. The CDR3 consists of 16 residues. Trimming took off 1 base at V and 8 bases at J, with 20 bases between the two ends. Germline values: CDR1 SGHDN, CDR2 FVKESK. The CDR3: CASSQVGYSGVYEAFF. DNA for the CDR3: TGTGCCAGCAGCCAAGTTGGGTATTCAGGCGTCTACGAAGCTTTCTTT.

This sequence joins TRBV2 and TRBJ1-4; D is possibly TRBD1 (6 bases). The CDR3 has 14 amino acids. The V end lost 7 bases, the J end lost 10 bases, and 19 bases lay between the germline ends. Per the germline V gene, CDR1 is SNHLY and CDR2 is FYNNEI. In DNA, the CDR3 is TGTGCCAGCAACCCAGACGGGGGGCGAGGAAAACTGTTTTTT. It specifies CASNPDGGRGKLFF.

The chain couples TRBV6-6 to TRBJ2-5; perhaps TRBD1 as D (6 bases). The J call is in doubt because the DNA end fits TRBJ2-7 better. Germline CDR1 and CDR2: MNHNY and SVGAGI (reference sequence). This CDR3 contains 14 residues. The CDR3 loop reads CASSRPQQGYEQYF. CDR3 nucleotides: TGTGCCAGCAGCCGCCCTCAACAGGGTTACGAGCAGTACTTC.

The rearrangement joins TRBV6-1 to TRBJ2-7, with 11 bases that match TRBD2. Looked up from germline, CDR1 is MNHNS and CDR2 is SASEGT. V shed 7 bases and J 5 bases; nucleotides not matched to a gene: 7. CDR3 length equals 14 residues. DNA of the CDR3: TGTGCCAGCACCTTGACTAGCGGGGTGAACGAGCAGTACTTC. This codes for CASTLTSGVNEQYF.

This chain links TRBV7-3 with TRBJ2-5, with a weak D call TRBD1 (8 bases). Trimming shortened V by 5 bases and J by 1 base, and 17 bases separated the two germline ends. Germline lookup yields CDR1 SGHTA and CDR2 FQGTGA. The CDR3 spans 16 residues. The CDR3 protein is CASSPGQGGFQETQYF. DNA of the CDR3: TGTGCCAGCAGCCCTGGACAGGGAGGGTTCCAAGAGACCCAGTACTTC.

As for this clone: The same CDR3 can be traced to other DNA sequences in this sample. The J gene is TRBJ2-3, the V gene TRBV5-1; 7 bases are shared with TRBD2. CDR3 length: 15 residues. Losses at the gene ends were 5 bases for V and 3 bases for J; bases not matched to a gene: 9. Germline CDR1 SGHRS, CDR2 YFSETQ. This CDR3 reads CASSLRGTYTDTQYF. Here the CDR3 DNA reads TGCGCCAGCAGTTTGCGGGGGACGTATACAGATACGCAGTATTTT. The variable domain in full, with the rest retrieved from reference TRBV5-1 and TRBJ2-3, is KAGVTQTPRYLIKTRGQQVTLSCSPISGHRSVSWYQQTPGQGLQFLFEYFSETQRNKGNFPGRFSGRQFSNSRSEMNVSTLELGDSALYLCASSLRGTYTDTQYFGPGTRLTVL.

The chain employs TRBV6-5 and TRBJ2-7, with 7 nucleotides matching TRBD1. This CDR3 contains 12 residues. The germline V gene has CDR1 MNHEY and CDR2 SVGAGI. Germline trimming cut 4 bases from V and 6 bases from J; bases unmatched to any gene: 3. The CDR3 region is CASSLDRAEQYF. The CDR3, as DNA: TGTGCCAGCAGTTTAGACAGGGCCGAGCAGTACTTC.

The chain is built from TRBV28 and TRBJ1-5, with a weak D call TRBD1 (5 bases). Germline V gives CDR1 MDHEN, CDR2 SYDVKM. The CDR3 spans 15 residues. Between the trimmed V and J ends, which lost 6 bases and 4 bases, there was a span of 16 bases. This CDR3 is CASSPSGALNQPQHF. CDR3 sequence (DNA): TGTGCCAGCAGCCCATCTGGGGCGTTAAATCAGCCCCAGCATTTT.

The chain carries TRBV10-3 and TRBJ2-7; TRBD2 matches 7 bases. Unmatched junction bases numbered 5, after V lost 0 bases and J lost 9 bases. CDR3 size: 13 residues. Germline V gene data show CDR1 as ENHRY and CDR2 as SYGVKD. CDR3 amino acids: CAISESGEGRQYF. CDR3 nucleotide sequence: TGTGCCATCAGTGAGTCTGGGGAGGGGAGGCAGTACTTC.

This clone was recorded only once. The rearrangement links TRBV7-3 to TRBJ2-1; 7 nucleotides agree with TRBD2. Germline trimming cut 6 bases from V and 9 bases from J; bases unmatched to any gene: 8. CDR3 size: 13 residues. Germline V lookup: CDR1 SGHTA, CDR2 FQGTGA. DNA of the CDR3: TGTGCCAGCAGTTCTGCTGGGAGGGGTGAGCAGTTCTTC. Translation gives CASSSAGRGEQFF.